The rows below give T cell receptor beta chains drawn from one sample of a study of control samples from healthy donors and cancer patients. Some clones are missing from TCRdb's copy, which holds only in-frame ones; the method was immunoSEQ multiplex PCR. The table lists around 150,000 clones, 96% of them singletons. Sequencing was done on a sample of blood. These receptor sequences come from a woman in her thirties in good health. CDR3s include the opening cysteine and the closing phenylalanine or tryptophan. D genes are given only for firm matches. Part of the rows lack a size; the others show once, few, many or a class for expanded clones.

NA	NA	TRBV5-4	13	TRBJ2-1	TGTGCCAGCAGCTCCGGACCCTACAATGAGCAGTTCTTC	CASSSGPYNEQFF
once	NA	TRBV7-9	15	TRBJ2-7	TGTGCCAGCAGCTTAGCAGTGGCGGGGATAAACGAGCAGTACTTC	CASSLAVAGINEQYF
NA	TRBD2	TRBV9	18	TRBJ2-1	TGTGCCAGCAGCGTAGGGCCTAGCGGGGGGGAACGTTACAATGAGCAGTTCTTC	CASSVGPSGGERYNEQFF
NA	NA	TRBV19	15	TRBJ1-1	TGTGCCAGTTCCAAAGGTAGGGGCAAGGGCACTGAAGCTTTCTTT	CASSKGRGKGTEAFF
NA	TRBD1	TRBV2	15	TRBJ1-5	TGTGCCAGCAGTGGCGGGACAGGGGGGCATCAGCCCCAGCATTTT	CASSGGTGGHQPQHF
NA	TRBD2	TRBV3-1/TRBV3-2	17	TRBJ2-7	TGTGCCAGCAGCCAAGTACCAGCGGGGGGGATTTTGGGCGAGCAGTACTTC	CASSQVPAGGILGEQYF
NA	NA	TRBV30	15	TRBJ1-4	TGTGCCTGGAGTGTAAAATCCCAGGGTAATGAAAAACTGTTTTTT	CAWSVKSQGNEKLFF
NA	TRBD2	TRBV6-5	15	TRBJ2-3	TGTGCCAGCAGAATACTAGCGGGGGACACAGATACGCAGTATTTT	CASRILAGDTDTQYF
NA	TRBD1	TRBV10-3	14	TRBJ1-4	TGTGCCATCAGTAGGGACAGACTTAATGAAAAACTGTTTTTT	CAISRDRLNEKLFF
NA	NA	TRBV5-1	14	TRBJ1-4	TGCGCCAGCAGCTTGGCAGGGGCTAATGAAAAACTGTTTTTT	CASSLAGANEKLFF
NA	NA	TRBV9	16	TRBJ1-2	TGTGCCAGCACCGAAACAGGGACACCCGCGAACTATGGCTACACCTTC	CASTETGTPANYGYTF
NA	NA	TRBV2	14	TRBJ1-1	TGTGCCAGCAGGAACGACAGAGGGAACACTGAAGCTTTCTTT	CASRNDRGNTEAFF
NA	TRBD1	TRBV25-1	18	TRBJ1-1	TGTGCCAGCAGTGAATTCGGCAGGGGGTTACCTAGGGACACTGAAGCTTTCTTT	CASSEFGRGLPRDTEAFF
NA	NA	TRBV12-3/TRBV12-4	12	TRBJ2-1	TGTGCCAGCACCCGATTTGGGAATGAGCAGTTCTTC	CASTRFGNEQFF
NA	NA	TRBV6-1	15	TRBJ1-1	TGTGCCAGCAGTGAATGGTTACAGGGCGGCACTGAAGCTTTCTTT	CASSEWLQGGTEAFF
once	NA	TRBV19	14	TRBJ2-7	TGTGCCAGTAGTATGTCGGTGAAAGCCTACGAGCAGTACTTC	CASSMSVKAYEQYF
NA	NA	TRBV6-5	13	TRBJ1-2	TGTGCCAGCAGAAGACACGAAAACTATGGCTACACCTTC	CASRRHENYGYTF
NA	NA	TRBV5-1	14	TRBJ1-1	TGCGCCAGCAGCTTGGCAGAAGCGTGGACTGAAGCTTTCTTT	CASSLAEAWTEAFF
NA	TRBD1	TRBV23-1	16	TRBJ1-5	TGCGCCAGCAGTCGGGGCCGGGACAGGGGTAACCAGCCCCAGCATTTT	CASSRGRDRGNQPQHF
NA	TRBD1	TRBV4-1	17	TRBJ1-3	TGCGCCAGCAGCCAACCTATCAGGGGGCCCTCTGGAAACACCATATATTTT	CASSQPIRGPSGNTIYF
NA	NA	TRBV30	15	TRBJ1-3	TGTGCCTGGAGTGTATTCGTCTCCTCTGGAAACACCATATATTTT	CAWSVFVSSGNTIYF
NA	TRBD1	TRBV19	11	TRBJ1-2	TGTGCCAGTGGACAGGTCTATGGCTACACCTTC	CASGQVYGYTF
NA	NA	TRBV12-3/TRBV12-4	11	TRBJ1-1	TGTGCCAGCAGTTTAGGCGGTGAAGCTTTCTTT	CASSLGGEAFF
NA	NA	TRBV7-2	14	TRBJ2-3	TGTGCCAGCAGCTTAAATAGGGGCACAGATACGCAGTATTTT	CASSLNRGTDTQYF
NA	NA	TRBV24-1	15	TRBJ2-7	TGTGCCACCAGCGAGGGCCAGGGGAGCTCCTACGAGCAGTACTTC	CATSEGQGSSYEQYF
NA	NA	TRBV3-1/TRBV3-2	17	TRBJ1-3	TGTGCCAGCAGCCTTAAAGCCGGTGGAAACTCTGGAAACACCATATATTTT	CASSLKAGGNSGNTIYF
NA	NA	TRBV12-5	12	TRBJ2-7	TGTGCTAGTGGTTTGGGGCCGGGAGAGCAGTACTTC	CASGLGPGEQYF
NA	NA	TRBV29-1	14	TRBJ2-1	TGCAGCGTTGAAACCGAGACAGCCTACAATGAGCAGTTCTTC	CSVETETAYNEQFF
NA	NA	TRBV29-1	12	TRBJ1-4	TGCAGCGTTGAAGGCCCTAATGAAAAACTGTTTTTT	CSVEGPNEKLFF
NA	TRBD2	TRBV5-1	19	TRBJ2-1	TGCGCCAGCAGCTTGGAGGGGGTAGGAGCGGGAGGGGCTTACAATGAGCAGTTCTTC	CASSLEGVGAGGAYNEQFF
NA	NA	TRBV7-9	15	TRBJ2-2	TGTGCCAGCAGCTTACGCCTTGGGGCCACCGGGGAGCTGTTTTTT	CASSLRLGATGELFF
NA	TRBD1	TRBV4-1	15	TRBJ1-1	TGCGCCAGCAGCACCCGACAGGGGGCGGACACTGAAGCTTTCTTT	CASSTRQGADTEAFF
NA	NA	TRBV19	14	TRBJ1-3	TGTGCCAGTAGGTGGGGAGTAACTGGAAACACCATATATTTT	CASRWGVTGNTIYF